These 17 T cell receptor beta chains share one sample of origin, sequenced in a study of blood T cell repertoires in COVID-19 (dated by TCRdb to 2020 to 2022). To prepare the library, the immunoSEQ multiplex PCR assay was applied. TCRdb stores this immuneACCESS table with in-frame sequences only. Part of the clones is absent; in the studies checked, under half of the shortfall reflects unresolved V genes, and no reason is known for the rest. In this sample the table shows 210,000 or so clones, about 90% of which occur a single time. Together, the top ten hold about 0.58% of the sample. Sequencing used peripheral blood. All receptors come from a man aged 50 or older with acute or convalescent COVID-19.

The genes are TRBV9 and TRBJ2-3, with TRBD2 matching over 9 bases. V dropped 4 bases and J dropped 3; count of bases not matched to a gene: 6. This CDR3 comprises 15 residues. CDR1 and CDR2 (germline): SGDLS, YYNGEE. The CDR3 DNA reads TGTGCCAGCAGCCAATTTAGCGGGAGTACAGATACGCAGTATTTT. Protein sequence: CASSQFSGSTDTQYF.

The V call is TRBV5-5, the J call TRBJ2-2, with 11 bases fitting TRBD2. The CDR3 length is 17 residues. J was trimmed by 8 bases and V by 6 bases; bases with no gene match: 15. Germline-derived CDR1 and CDR2 are SGHKS and YYEKEE (reference sequence). In nucleotides, the CDR3 is TGTGCCAGCATGGGTCGTGGGACTAGCGGTCCCGAGGGGGAGCTGTTTTTT. It specifies CASMGRGTSGPEGELFF.

The chain joins TRBV10-3 to TRBJ2-1, with D perhaps matching TRBD2 (6 bases). Germline V gene lookup returns CDR1 ENHRY and CDR2 SYGVKD. The CDR3 is 16 residues long. V was cut by 0 bases and J by 10 bases, with 19 bases left in between. CDR3 sequence: CAISESGGTPTIEQFF. CDR3 nucleotides: TGTGCCATCAGTGAGTCTGGGGGGACCCCTACAATCGAGCAGTTCTTC.

The chain has TRBV4-2 and TRBJ2-2, with TRBD2 as a possible D gene (6 bases). The CDR3 covers 14 residues. V was pared by 1 base and J by 8 bases, with 11 bases between. Germline values: CDR1 LGHNA, CDR2 YNFKEQ. CDR3 DNA: TGTGCCAGCAGCCAAGTGCCCGGGAGTGGGGAGCTGTTTTTT. Encoded protein: CASSQVPGSGELFF.

The chain has TRBV28 and TRBJ2-1; 7 positions match TRBD2. This CDR3 has 15 amino acids. With 4 bases clipped from V and 4 bases from J, the junction kept 7 bases outside the gene matches. Looked up from germline, CDR1 is MDHEN and CDR2 is SYDVKM. The CDR3 DNA is TGTGCCAGCAGTTCCGCGGGGGAGTTATACAATGAGCAGTTCTTC. It yields the protein CASSSAGELYNEQFF.

V and J are TRBV28 and TRBJ1-2; possible D gene TRBD1, 5 bases. CDR1 is MDHEN, CDR2 SYDVKM, per germline. The CDR3 has 12 residues. V lost 6 bases to trimming and J lost 6 bases, with 11 bases between them. CDR3 bases: TGTGCCAGCAGCCCGGACACGGATGGCTACACCTTC. This gives the protein CASSPDTDGYTF.

A few counts support this clone. The rearrangement joins TRBV3-1 (or the pseudogene TRBV3-2) to TRBJ2-1, with D tentatively TRBD2 (6 bases). Trimming shortened V by 1 base and J by 4 bases, and 14 bases separated the two germline ends. From germline, CDR1 is LGHDT and CDR2 YNNKEL (reference sequence). The CDR3 length is 16 residues. Here the CDR3 reads CASSQVVAATYNEQFF. The CDR3 nucleotides are TGTGCCAGCAGCCAAGTTGTAGCGGCAACTTACAATGAGCAGTTCTTC.

V usage is TRBV5-8 and J usage is TRBJ2-5, with 10 bases that match TRBD2. Germline CDR1 and CDR2: SGHTS and YDEGEE. Trimming at V came to 5 bases and at J to 2 bases, leaving 3 bases not matched to a gene. The CDR3 is 14 amino acids. The CDR3 sequence is CASRILAGQETQYF. DNA for the CDR3: TGTGCCAGCAGGATACTAGCGGGGCAAGAGACCCAGTACTTC.

V usage is TRBV12-5 and J usage is TRBJ1-1, with no clear D. The CDR3 covers 15 residues. Trimming shortened V by 0 bases and J by 2 bases, and 10 bases separated the two germline ends. Germline V gives CDR1 LGHNT, CDR2 FRNRAP. CDR3 residues: CASGLVPGENTEAFF. DNA of the CDR3: TGTGCTAGTGGTTTGGTACCGGGTGAAAACACTGAAGCTTTCTTT. Variable domain in full (rest from reference TRBV12-5 and TRBJ1-1): DARVTQTPRHKVTEMGQEVTMRCQPILGHNTVFWYRQTMMQGLELLAYFRNRAPLDDSGMPKDRFSAEMPDATLATLKIQPSEPRDSAVYFCASGLVPGENTEAFFGQGTRLTVV.

DNA for the CDR3: TGTGCCAGTAGTATAGTCGGGTCCGGAGACAGGGCGAACACTGAAGCTTTCTTT. It specifies CASSIVGSGDRANTEAFF. The chain recombines TRBV19 with TRBJ1-1; 7 nucleotides line up with TRBD1. This CDR3 contains 18 residues. V lost 1 base and J lost 1; bases outside the gene matches: 12. Germline V gene data show CDR1 as LNHDA and CDR2 as SQIVND (reference sequence).

V gene TRBV10-3 combines with J gene TRBJ2-2, with a weak D call TRBD1 (5 bases). Germline V gene sequence: CDR1 ENHRY, CDR2 SYGVKD. Trimming cost V 10 bases and J 2 bases, with 20 bases left between them. The CDR3 consists of 16 residues. CDR3 in amino acids: CASNGHPQLNTGELFF. Here the CDR3 DNA reads TGTGCCAGCAACGGACACCCCCAACTCAACACCGGGGAGCTGTTTTTT.

The gene calls are TRBV30 and TRBJ2-3; TRBD1 might be the D (6 bases). CDR1 and CDR2 from the germline V gene are GTSNPN and SVGIG (reference sequence). The CDR3 consists of 15 residues. The V gene lost 8 bases and the J gene lost 0 bases, with 18 bases spanning the gap. The CDR3 loop reads CARKQQGLSTDTQYF. The DNA of the CDR3 is TGTGCCCGGAAACAACAGGGATTAAGCACAGATACGCAGTATTTT.

Written as DNA, the CDR3 is TGTGCCAGCACACCGCTTCCCGCCGCGGGGGAGACCCAGTACTTC. It encodes CASTPLPAAGETQYF. The chain has TRBV6-5 and TRBJ2-5; perhaps TRBD2 as D (6 bases). The CDR3 covers 15 residues. Per the germline V gene, CDR1 is MNHEY and CDR2 is SVGAGI. V was clipped by 7 bases and J by 5 bases, with 20 bases between them.

The chain carries TRBV29-1 and TRBJ2-2; TRBD2 is a possible D gene (5 bases). Per the germline V gene, CDR1 is SQVTM and CDR2 is ANQGSEA. This CDR3 spans 17 amino acids. The V gene lost 0 bases and the J gene lost 3 bases, with 17 bases spanning the gap. CDR3 nucleotides: TGCAGCGTTGAAGATCCGGGGAAGGCCCAACACACCGGGGAGCTGTTTTTT. It translates to CSVEDPGKAQHTGELFF.

This clone appeared once. The chain couples TRBV19 to TRBJ2-7; TRBD1 is a possible D gene (6 bases). The CDR3 is 16 residues long. The V end was cut by 5 bases, the J end by 4 bases, with 21 bases between. CDR1 and CDR2 from the germline V gene are LNHDA and SQIVND (reference sequence). Here the CDR3 DNA reads TGTGCCAGTAGTCCTCGGGTACAGGGAACCTTTTACGAGCAGTACTTC. Protein: CASSPRVQGTFYEQYF. Together with reference TRBV19 and TRBJ2-7, the CDR3 gives the full variable domain: DGGITQSPKYLFRKEGQNVTLSCEQNLNHDAMYWYRQDPGQGLRLIYYSQIVNDFQKGDIAEGYSVSREKKESFPLTVTSAQKNPTAFYLCASSPRVQGTFYEQYFGPGTRLTVT.

This clone was counted a single time. V is TRBV25-1 and J is TRBJ2-1; 8 positions match TRBD1. V shed 2 bases and J 8 bases; nucleotides not matched to a gene: 11. The CDR3 covers 16 residues. Germline V gives CDR1 MGHDK, CDR2 SYGVNS. Written as DNA, the CDR3 is TGTGCCAGCAGTGAAGGGGGGACAGGCCCGGCGGATGAGCAGTTCTTC. Protein product: CASSEGGTGPADEQFF. Using reference TRBV25-1 and TRBJ2-1 for the parts outside the CDR3, the full variable domain is EADIYQTPRYLVIGTGKKITLECSQTMGHDKMYWYQQDPGMELHLIHYSYGVNSTEKGDLSSESTVSRIRTEHFPLTLESARPSHTSQYLCASSEGGTGPADEQFFGPGTRLTVL.

This chain uses TRBV7-8 with TRBJ2-1; 9 positions match TRBD2. The V gene end was trimmed by 5 bases and the J gene end by 7 bases; junction bases not matched to a gene: 12. From germline, CDR1 is SGHVS and CDR2 FQNEAQ. CDR3 length: 16 amino acids. For the CDR3, the DNA is TGTGCCAGCAGCCCATCAAGCGGGGGGTTCGGAAATGAGCAGTTCTTC. Translating gives CASSPSSGGFGNEQFF.